The present T cell receptor (beta chain) was sequenced within a study of T-cell memory formation after mild COVID-19 (dated by TCRdb to the early 2020s). Describing the broader study: Most TCR sequence clusters were specific to one of the two donors. In a couple of donors, T-cell clones that expanded and contracted after mild COVID-19 were followed by sequencing TCRalpha and TCRbeta repertoires longitudinally. Two young, previously healthy adult volunteers, one female and one male, were included in the cohort.

TCRdb names Illumina NovaSeq 6000 as the instrument used. TCRalpha and TCRbeta cDNA libraries were built by 5'RACE with constant-segment primers, adding sample barcodes and unique molecular identifiers. RNA was extracted from every sample with Trizol reagent. Libraries were amplified in two PCR steps, with a second sample barcode and Illumina TruSeq adapters added in the second step. Sequencing of the libraries was done on an Illumina NovaSeq, producing 2 x 150 bp paired-end reads. Turning to the authors' computational methods: The reads were demultiplexed and collapsed into UMI-guided consensus sequences using migec v1.2.7. With mixcr v2.1.11, UMI consensuses were aligned to TRA and TRB V and J templates and assembled into clonotypes. Clonotypes were classified as expanded or contracted when called significant by both edgeR and NoisET, with noise models trained on biological replicates. edgeR calls used a false discovery rate-adjusted p below 0.01 and a log2 fold-change threshold of 1. PCA with hierarchical clustering of max-normalized trajectories of the 1000 most abundant clonotypes was used as exploratory dynamics analysis. Separately sequenced CD4+ and CD8+ repertoires were used to assign a CD4 or CD8 phenotype to each responding clone. TCRdb took the public reads, trimmed them with fastp at Q25, ran MiXCR for clone calling and kept in-frame beta chains. Rows matching on CDR3 protein sequence are summarized as one entry with the most common DNA and genes. The V and J calls were not made by the authors but by TCRdb's processing. A total of some 160,000 distinct CDR3 sequences appear in this sample, under 15% of them only once. Of the sample, more than 3% is held by the ten largest clones.

This clonotype has a handful of counts. Its antigen is not yet known. It has no much larger one-base neighbor in the sample; base qualities were not kept. Ficoll-Paque density gradient centrifugation was the method used to isolate PBMCs. Study-wide findings and limitations: Some responding clones were found in pre-infection memory, which suggests that pre-existing cross-reactive memory T cells took part in the SARS-CoV-2 response. Clones that contracted from day 15 to 85 showed balanced CD4/CD8 phenotypes, whereas a second wave of clones that expanded from day 15 to 37 leaned towards CD4+. Contracting CD4+ clones turned up mainly in the CM and EM memory subsets, whereas EMRA was where CD8+ clones were enriched. The study included only a couple of mild cases, and larger cohorts that include severe cases with pre-infection samples were judged to be necessary. The second-wave clones that peaked on day 37 were not confirmed to be SARS-CoV-2 specific.

The source material was PBMCs or a T cell subset sorted from them (not recorded which). This sequence was found in a man aged 18 to 30 who had mild COVID-19 (a few samples of this study predate the infection). The sample titles of this study are shuffled in the database, so cell type and time point are left out; the donor was told from shared clones.

The CDR3 protein is CASSSLAGVVEQYF. Read as DNA, the sequence is TGTGCCAGCAGCTCTCTAGCGGGGGTGGTCGAGCAGTACTTC. The chain is assembled from TRBV6-6 and TRBJ2-7; 10 middle bases align to TRBD2. The CDR1 and CDR2 encoded by the germline V gene (reference sequence) are MNHNY and SVGAGI. The junction shows trimming of 6 bases on V and 6 bases on J, and the gene matches do not reach 8 bases of it. The CDR3 spans 14 residues, from the cysteine through the phenylalanine. Only CDR3 DNA remains: 42 bases, in frame from the first base.